The 26 T cell receptor beta chains below come from one sample, sequenced in a study of blood T cell repertoires in COVID-19. Generated by immunoSEQ multiplex PCR, the TCRdb table keeps only in-frame clones and is missing some. The sample yields about 72,000 clones, 85% to 90% seen once. Sequenced: peripheral blood. The receptor set was obtained from an elderly woman with active or convalescent COVID-19.

As to this clone: Additional DNA sequences in this sample encode the identical CDR3. This sequence joins TRBV7-2 and TRBJ2-7; TRBD2 aligns across 8 bases. Germline loops: CDR1 SGHTA, CDR2 FQGNSA. CDR3 length: 15 amino acids. The V segment lost 2 bases and the J segment 0 bases; nucleotides outside the gene matches: 3. The CDR3 is CASSLRGGPSYEQYF. The DNA of the CDR3 is TGTGCCAGCAGCTTACGGGGGGGTCCCTCCTACGAGCAGTACTTC.

The CDR3 region has the DNA TGTGCCAGTAGTACTGGGGCACAGGTTTGGTCTGAGCAGTTCTTC. Translating gives CASSTGAQVWSEQFF. The chain is built from TRBV19 and TRBJ2-1, with a tentative D call TRBD1 (5 bases). The germline V and J ends were trimmed by 4 bases and 9 bases, with 19 bases remaining between them. This CDR3 spans 15 amino acids. Looked up from germline, CDR1 is LNHDA and CDR2 is SQIVND (reference sequence).

This clone is a singleton in its sample. The rearrangement links TRBV30 to TRBJ2-1; 8 bases agree with TRBD2. The length of the CDR3 is 14 residues. V lost 7 bases to trimming and J lost 9 bases; unmatched junction nucleotides: 14. CDR1 GTSNPN and CDR2 SVGIG come from the germline V gene (reference sequence). For the CDR3, the DNA is TGTGCCTCGGGCGGGGGGCCCCTCTCGGCTGAGCAGTTCTTC. Encoded protein: CASGGGPLSAEQFF.

V usage is TRBV15 and J usage is TRBJ2-7; D is possibly TRBD1 (5 bases). Trimming cost V 3 bases and J 0 bases, with 9 bases left between them. CDR3 length: 14 residues. Looked up from germline, CDR1 is LNHNV and CDR2 is YYDKDF (reference sequence). CDR3 coding DNA: TGTGCCACCAGCAGCAGGGCCTACTCCTACGAGCAGTACTTC. Translation: CATSSRAYSYEQYF.

The V and J genes are TRBV24-1 and TRBJ1-2; D uncertain. V was cut by 3 bases and J by 2 bases, with 9 bases left in between. Germline assignment: CDR1 KGHDR and CDR2 SFDVKD. The CDR3 contains 14 residues. The DNA for the CDR3 is TGTGCCACCAGTGATAACGCAGAAAACTATGGCTACACCTTC. It is translated as CATSDNAENYGYTF.

The J gene is TRBJ1-6, the V gene TRBV9, with 8 bases aligning to TRBD1. Germline V CDR1 and CDR2: SGDLS, YYNGEE. The V gene end was trimmed by 4 bases and the J gene end by 8 bases; junction bases not matched to a gene: 5. The CDR3 extends over 14 amino acids. The CDR3 region has the DNA TGTGCCAGCAGCAAGGACAGGGCGGATTCACCCCTCCACTTT. Protein sequence: CASSKDRADSPLHF.

The chain is built from TRBV28 and TRBJ1-5; no clear D gene. Germline-derived CDR1 and CDR2 are MDHEN and SYDVKM. The CDR3 length is 14 residues. Between the trimmed V and J ends, which lost 6 bases and 0 bases, there was a span of 9 bases. The CDR3 DNA follows: TGTGCCAGCAGGAGGCGGAGTAGCAATCAGCCCCAGCATTTT. Its translation is CASRRRSSNQPQHF.

This chain connects TRBV30 to TRBJ2-3; perhaps TRBD1 as D (6 bases). Trimming removed 8 bases from V and 6 bases from J, with 21 bases in between. This CDR3 region has 14 residues. The germline gives CDR1 GTSNPN, CDR2 SVGIG (reference sequence). CDR3 region: CALGGQALGDTQYF. The CDR3 nucleotides read TGTGCCCTTGGGGGACAAGCCCTCGGCGATACGCAGTATTTT. The entire variable domain, with the rest obtained from reference TRBV30 and TRBJ2-3, is as follows: SQTIHQWPATLVQPVGSPLSLECTVEGTSNPNLYWYRQAAGRGLQLLFYSVGIGQISSEVPQNLSASRPQDRQFILSSKKLLLSDSGFYLCALGGQALGDTQYFGPGTRLTVL.

The rearrangement uses TRBV5-6 and TRBJ2-3, with D possibly TRBD2 on 5 matching bases. Germline V gene lookup returns CDR1 SGHDT and CDR2 YYEEEE. V was pared by 1 base and J by 3 bases, with 24 bases between. The length of the CDR3 is 19 residues. CDR3 in DNA: TGTGCCAGCAGCTTGCCCCCTCGGGGTGAGGGTAGGTTGACAGATACGCAGTATTTT. Its translation is CASSLPPRGEGRLTDTQYF.

This clone has more than one count but fewer than ten. V and J are TRBV25-1 and TRBJ1-4; 7 bases align to TRBD1. Trimming removed 1 base from V and 10 bases from J; junction bases left unmatched: 6. The CDR3 has 14 amino acids. Germline V gene sequence: CDR1 MGHDK, CDR2 SYGVNS. The CDR3 protein is CASSESDRDGKLFF. The CDR3 nucleotides are TGTGCCAGCAGTGAATCCGACAGGGACGGAAAACTGTTTTTT. The whole variable domain, filled in from reference TRBV25-1 and TRBJ1-4, reads EADIYQTPRYLVIGTGKKITLECSQTMGHDKMYWYQQDPGMELHLIHYSYGVNSTEKGDLSSESTVSRIRTEHFPLTLESARPSHTSQYLCASSESDRDGKLFFGSGTQLSVL.

This sequence joins TRBV5-6 and TRBJ2-2; possibly TRBD2 for D (5 bases). The CDR3 consists of 15 residues. Trimming left V 1 base short and J 0 bases short, with 7 bases between. CDR1 is SGHDT and CDR2 is YYEEEE in the germline V gene. CDR3 DNA sequence: TGTGCCAGCAGCTTGCCGGGGTCGAACACCGGGGAGCTGTTTTTT. This gives the protein CASSLPGSNTGELFF. Supplemented by reference TRBV5-6 and TRBJ2-2, the full variable domain reads DAGVTQSPTHLIKTRGQQVTLRCSPKSGHDTVSWYQQALGQGPQFIFQYYEEEERQRGNFPDRFSGHQFPNYSSELNVNALLLGDSALYLCASSLPGSNTGELFFGEGSRLTVL.

The CDR3 loop reads CASSIEQESYNEQFF. CDR3 bases: TGTGCCAGTAGTATAGAGCAGGAATCCTACAATGAGCAGTTCTTC. The chain uses TRBV19 and TRBJ2-1, with no clear D. The CDR3 sequence is 15 residues long. V was trimmed by 0 bases and J by 1 base, leaving 7 bases between them. Germline lookup yields CDR1 LNHDA and CDR2 SQIVND (reference sequence).

This chain connects TRBV24-1 to TRBJ2-1; D may be TRBD2 (5 bases). CDR3 length equals 17 residues. V lost 8 bases to trimming and J lost 2 bases, with 21 bases between them. From germline, CDR1 is KGHDR and CDR2 SFDVKD. CDR3 sequence: CATIPNTRKETYNEQFF. In nucleotides, the CDR3 is TGTGCCACCATACCAAATACTAGAAAAGAAACCTACAATGAGCAGTTCTTC.

This chain connects TRBV3-1 (or the pseudogene TRBV3-2) to TRBJ2-1; 8 bases fit TRBD1. The CDR3 runs 15 residues. V shed 1 base and J 9 bases; nucleotides not matched to a gene: 8. Germline CDR1 LGHDT, CDR2 YNNKEL (reference sequence). The CDR3 loop is CASSQAGQEVGEQFF. CDR3 nucleotide sequence: TGTGCCAGCAGCCAAGCGGGACAGGAGGTGGGTGAGCAGTTCTTC.

The V and J genes are TRBV9 and TRBJ1-1; no clear D gene. Between the trimmed V and J ends, which lost 2 bases and 0 bases, there was a span of 5 bases. CDR3 length: 13 amino acids. Germline assignment: CDR1 SGDLS and CDR2 YYNGEE. CDR3 residues: CASSVQMNTEAFF. CDR3 nucleotides: TGTGCCAGCAGCGTCCAGATGAACACTGAAGCTTTCTTT.

The gene calls are TRBV7-9 and TRBJ2-7; D unclear. Germline V gives CDR1 SEHNR, CDR2 FQNEAQ (reference sequence). This CDR3 comprises 14 residues. Trimming took 0 bases from V and 2 from J, leaving 8 bases between them. CDR3 region: CASSLAVAPYEQYF. The CDR3 nucleotides are TGTGCCAGCAGCTTAGCGGTGGCCCCCTACGAGCAGTACTTC. The variable domain in full, with the rest retrieved from reference TRBV7-9 and TRBJ2-7, is DTGVSQNPRHKITKRGQNVTFRCDPISEHNRLYWYRQTLGQGPEFLTYFQNEAQLEKSRLLSDRFSAERPKGSFSTLEIQRTEQGDSAMYLCASSLAVAPYEQYFGPGTRLTVT.

This clone was detected only once. The V call is TRBV7-8, the J call TRBJ2-6; weak D call: TRBD2 (5 bases). The germline V gene has CDR1 SGHVS and CDR2 FQNEAQ. The CDR3 sequence is 16 residues long. The V end lost 2 bases, the J end lost 2 bases, and 10 bases lay between the germline ends. CDR3 protein: CASSLTHGTGANVLTF. The DNA for the CDR3 is TGTGCCAGCAGCTTAACTCACGGGACTGGGGCCAACGTCCTGACTTTC.

The chain carries TRBV12-3 or TRBV12-4 and TRBJ1-2; weak D call: TRBD1 (5 bases). The CDR3 has 13 residues. V lost 1 base, J lost 5 bases, and 8 bases lay in between. CDR3 sequence reads: CASSLDRWYGYTF. CDR3 bases: TGTGCCAGCAGTTTAGACAGGTGGTATGGCTACACCTTC.

The chain joins TRBV28 to TRBJ1-2, with 9 bases matching TRBD1. The CDR3 has 13 residues. V lost 6 bases to trimming and J lost 8 bases; unmatched junction nucleotides: 7. The germline V gene has CDR1 MDHEN and CDR2 SYDVKM. The CDR3 nucleotides are TGTGCCAGCAGCCTAGGGACAGGGCGGGGCTACACCTTC. Its protein is CASSLGTGRGYTF.

V gene TRBV2 combines with J gene TRBJ2-1, with 11 bases identical to TRBD2. CDR3 length: 17 amino acids. CDR1 SNHLY and CDR2 FYNNEI come from the germline V gene. The junction had 11 bases not matched to a gene; V was cut back by 6 bases and J by 4 bases. CDR3 DNA: TGTGCCAGCAGCCCATTAGCGGGGGGGACCCCTTACAATGAGCAGTTCTTC. It encodes CASSPLAGGTPYNEQFF.

The count of this clone is one. CDR3 residues: CASTSSGGQKAFF. CDR3 bases: TGTGCCAGCACCTCATCAGGTGGTCAGAAAGCTTTCTTT. The rearrangement links TRBV6-5 to TRBJ1-1; D unclear. V gave up 7 bases and J gave up 9 bases, with 18 bases separating them. CDR3 length: 13 residues. The V gene's germline CDR1 is MNHEY and CDR2 SVGAGI.

The chain couples TRBV30 to TRBJ2-7; the D call may be TRBD1 or TRBD2 (9 bases each). Between the trimmed V and J ends, which lost 3 bases and 1 base, there was a span of 34 bases. Germline V gene sequence: CDR1 GTSNPN, CDR2 SVGIG (reference sequence). The CDR3 spans 21 residues. CDR3 sequence reads: CAWRVRTGARAGGSASYEQYF. The CDR3 DNA reads TGTGCCTGGAGGGTTAGGACAGGGGCGAGAGCGGGGGGCTCCGCTTCCTACGAGCAGTACTTC.

The CDR3 region is CASSELGGNGYTF. As DNA, the CDR3 is TGTGCCAGCAGTGAATTGGGGGGGAATGGCTACACCTTC. This chain connects TRBV6-1 to TRBJ1-2; TRBD1 is a possible D gene (5 bases). This CDR3 region has 13 residues. Deletions cut 2 bases from V and 6 bases from J, with 10 bases between. CDR1 is MNHNS and CDR2 is SASEGT in the germline V gene.

This clone was observed a handful of times. The chain links TRBV6-5 to TRBJ2-7, with TRBD1 matching over 7 bases. J was trimmed by 10 bases and V by 6 bases; bases with no gene match: 6. This CDR3 region has 11 residues. CDR1 MNHEY and CDR2 SVGAGI come from the germline V gene. CDR3 region: CASRSDRAQYF. CDR3 coding DNA: TGTGCCAGCAGATCAGACAGGGCACAGTACTTC.

The rearrangement links TRBV4-3 to TRBJ1-2; 7 bases line up with TRBD1. The CDR3 sequence is 13 residues long. In germline, CDR1 is LGHNA, CDR2 YSLEER. J gave up 5 bases and V 4 bases, and 4 bases lay outside the gene matches. CDR3 DNA sequence: TGCGCCAGCAGCCGTGGGACAGCTTATGGCTACACCTTC. This gives the protein CASSRGTAYGYTF.

The chain uses TRBV19 and TRBJ2-7; the D is unclear. CDR1 LNHDA and CDR2 SQIVND come from the germline V gene (reference sequence). The CDR3 length is 13 residues. The V gene lost 2 bases and the J gene lost 1 base, with 6 bases spanning the gap. This CDR3 is CASSIPTSYEQYF. The CDR3 bases are TGTGCCAGTAGTATACCCACTTCCTACGAGCAGTACTTC. The complete variable domain, with remaining parts taken from reference TRBV19 and TRBJ2-7, reads DGGITQSPKYLFRKEGQNVTLSCEQNLNHDAMYWYRQDPGQGLRLIYYSQIVNDFQKGDIAEGYSVSREKKESFPLTVTSAQKNPTAFYLCASSIPTSYEQYFGPGTRLTVT.